This T cell receptor beta chain was sequenced for a study of post-analysis software for immune sequencing data. Findings and caveats of the study: Five or six TRBV segments appeared more often in patients than in controls, and TRBV5-6, TRBV5-1 and TRBV20-1 were among these.

The TCR beta cDNA libraries contained unique molecular identifiers. cDNA molecules numbering approximately 500,000 came from around 1 to 10 million T cells. TCRdb re-called the PCR reads through MiXCR, storing one row per CDR3 protein. The data hold around 200,000 distinct CDR3 sequences, with roughly 30% observed a single time. Trimming took off 5 bases at V and 15 bases at J, with 17 bases between the two ends. The germline gives CDR1 DFQATT, CDR2 SNEGSKA (reference sequence). The CDR3 covers 11 residues. As regards this clonotype: Its antigen is as yet unknown.

This sequence originates from a girl aged 2 to 17 with multiple sclerosis. Sequencing was performed on blood. This chain links TRBV20-1 with TRBJ2-1, with D hard to call. The CDR3 loop reads CSARTALGVFF. The CDR3, as DNA: TGCAGTGCTCGGACGGCCTTAGGTGTGTTCTTC.